Listed below are T cell receptor beta chains from one sample, sequenced in a study of vaccination and CD4 T cells after COVID-19. Each CDR3 protein is one row after TCRdb ran MiXCR on the PCR reads. The sample yields roughly 10,000 distinct CDR3 sequences, more than 70% seen once. Which antigens these TCRs recognize remains unknown. The sequenced sample consisted of CD4+ T cells from blood, cultured in vitro. Source of these receptors: a human donor who had recovered from COVID-19. Both conserved end residues are part of each CDR3. A D gene is named only where the DNA matches it firmly. Size is stated for part of the rows, as once, few or many counts, or as a class when the clone is expanded.

J gene	clone size	CDR3 length	V gene	D gene	CDR3 protein	CDR3 DNA
TRBJ2-1	-	15	TRBV12-3/TRBV12-4	-	CASSLEGTLIDEQFF	TGTGCCAGCAGTTTAGAGGGAACCCTGATAGATGAGCAGTTCTTC
TRBJ2-5	once	17	TRBV7-7	TRBD1	CASSERTGRFGQETQYF	TGTGCTAGCAGCGAACGGACAGGGCGGTTCGGCCAAGAGACCCAGTACTTC
TRBJ2-2	-	13	TRBV29-1	-	CSVDRGFTGELFF	TGCAGCGTTGACAGGGGTTTCACCGGGGAGCTGTTTTTT
TRBJ1-5	-	15	TRBV19	TRBD1	CASSADQGGNQPQHF	TGTGCCAGTAGTGCAGACCAGGGGGGCAATCAGCCCCAGCATTTT
TRBJ2-5	few	17	TRBV15	TRBD1	CATSRGGTGGSGETQYF	TGTGCCACCAGCAGAGGCGGGACAGGGGGCTCGGGAGAGACCCAGTACTTC
TRBJ2-3	-	12	TRBV7-3	-	CASSMHTDTQYF	TGTGCCAGCAGCATGCACACAGATACGCAGTATTTT
TRBJ1-2	-	15	TRBV6-5	TRBD1	CASSYERTGGRGYTF	TGTGCCAGCAGTTACGAAAGGACAGGGGGCCGTGGCTACACCTTC
TRBJ2-1	-	21	TRBV28	TRBD2	CASSAYAGTSGPKGSYNEQFF	TGTGCCAGCAGTGCCTATGCCGGGACTAGCGGACCAAAAGGCTCCTACAATGAGCAGTTCTTC
TRBJ2-3	medium-sized	14	TRBV18	-	CASSPVAGTDTQYF	TGTGCCAGCTCACCTGTAGCGGGCACAGATACGCAGTATTTT
TRBJ1-5	-	14	TRBV19	-	CASSMALRDQPQHF	TGTGCCAGTAGTATGGCCTTACGGGATCAGCCCCAGCATTTT
TRBJ2-1	-	17	TRBV27	TRBD2	CASSSSARTSGLNEQFF	TGTGCCAGCAGTTCATCAGCCCGGACTAGCGGGCTCAATGAGCAGTTCTTC
TRBJ1-2	-	14	TRBV6-5	-	CASSYFDTSYGYTF	TGTGCCAGCAGTTACTTTGACACCAGCTATGGCTACACCTTC
TRBJ1-1	-	13	TRBV7-3	-	CASSARAGTEAFF	TGTGCCAGCAGCGCCAGGGCAGGCACTGAAGCTTTCTTT
TRBJ1-5	-	13	TRBV6-2/TRBV6-3	TRBD1	CASRPGGGQPQHF	TGTGCCAGCAGACCAGGGGGCGGTCAGCCCCAGCATTTT
TRBJ1-3	-	17	TRBV4-3	-	CASSQRAPGAAGNTIYF	TGCGCCAGCAGCCAGCGCGCTCCGGGGGCAGCAGGAAACACCATATATTTT
TRBJ2-1	-	15	TRBV7-3	TRBD1	CASSLTTGQHNEQFF	TGTGCCAGCAGCTTAACGACGGGACAGCACAATGAGCAGTTCTTC
TRBJ2-1	-	16	TRBV6-1	TRBD2	CASSPPGTSGWNEQFF	TGTGCCAGCAGTCCCCCCGGGACTAGCGGGTGGAATGAGCAGTTCTTC
TRBJ2-1	-	16	TRBV24-1	TRBD1	CATSDPGQAAYNEQFF	TGTGCCACCAGTGATCCCGGACAGGCGGCCTACAATGAGCAGTTCTTC
TRBJ1-2	-	14	TRBV28	-	CASSETVTNYGYTF	TGTGCCAGCAGTGAAACAGTGACCAACTATGGCTACACCTTC
TRBJ1-4	-	15	TRBV7-6	-	CASSSTGIVGEKLFF	TGTGCCAGCAGCTCGACAGGAATTGTTGGTGAAAAACTGTTTTTT
TRBJ2-7	-	16	TRBV6-5	TRBD2	CASSYSITSASYEQYF	TGTGCCAGCAGTTACTCGATAACTAGCGCATCCTACGAGCAGTACTTC
TRBJ2-1	-	16	TRBV10-3	-	CAISESSGHESNEQFF	TGTGCCATCAGTGAGTCATCGGGCCACGAGAGCAATGAGCAGTTCTTC
TRBJ2-4	once	11	TRBV20-1	-	CSAGRQTIQYF	TGCAGTGCAGGCAGACAAACCATTCAGTACTTC
TRBJ2-5	-	15	TRBV20-1	TRBD2	CSARSTRGAYETQYF	TGCAGTGCGAGATCCACGCGGGGGGCGTACGAGACCCAGTACTTC
TRBJ2-7	medium-sized	16	TRBV4-3	-	CASSQDSTIRVYEQYF	TGCGCCAGCAGCCAAGATAGTACTATACGAGTTTACGAGCAGTACTTC
TRBJ1-5	-	14	TRBV7-9	-	CASSQGTFYQPQHF	TGTGCCAGCAGCCAGGGCACATTCTATCAGCCCCAGCATTTT
TRBJ1-5	-	15	TRBV28	-	CASRGEAPTNQPQHF	TGTGCCAGCAGGGGAGAGGCTCCCACCAATCAGCCCCAGCATTTT
TRBJ2-7	-	16	TRBV6-5	TRBD2	CASSSRGLAGAYEQYF	TGTGCCAGCAGTTCTAGGGGTCTAGCGGGGGCCTACGAGCAGTACTTC
TRBJ2-2	-	13	TRBV20-1	-	CSARARKAGELFF	TGCAGTGCTAGGGCCAGGAAGGCCGGGGAGCTGTTTTTT
TRBJ1-3	few	14	TRBV28	-	CASSLGLSGNTIYF	TGTGCCAGCAGTTTGGGACTCTCTGGAAACACCATATATTTT
TRBJ1-2	-	15	TRBV24-1	TRBD1	CATRGRLGQHYGYTF	TGTGCCACGAGAGGAAGATTGGGACAGCACTATGGCTACACCTTC
TRBJ2-5	-	16	TRBV7-2	TRBD1	CASSLGRGPSQETQYF	TGTGCCAGCAGCTTAGGCAGGGGGCCATCCCAAGAGACCCAGTACTTC
TRBJ1-2	-	11	TRBV19	TRBD1	CASSSRGGYTF	TGTGCCAGTAGTTCCAGGGGGGGCTACACCTTC
TRBJ2-1	-	11	TRBV7-9	-	CASSSSAEQFF	TGTGCCAGCAGCTCCTCGGCCGAGCAGTTCTTC
TRBJ2-1	-	14	TRBV23-1	TRBD2	CASRLAGPHNEQFF	TGCGCCAGCAGGCTAGCGGGACCTCACAATGAGCAGTTCTTC
TRBJ1-1	-	12	TRBV7-2	-	CASSLVVTEAFF	TGTGCCAGCAGCTTAGTGGTCACTGAAGCTTTCTTT
TRBJ2-3	-	16	TRBV20-1	TRBD1	CSARDPPHRGLDTQYF	TGCAGTGCTAGAGATCCCCCCCACAGGGGGCTAGATACGCAGTATTTT
TRBJ1-5	-	12	TRBV4-1	TRBD1	CASQGVNQPQHF	TGCGCCAGTCAGGGGGTGAATCAGCCCCAGCATTTT
TRBJ2-2	-	15	TRBV19	-	CASSRGWGLGGELFF	TGTGCCAGTTCACGGGGTTGGGGGCTCGGCGGGGAGCTGTTTTTT
TRBJ2-7	-	19	TRBV20-1	TRBD2	CSARGRGKSGRADNYEQYF	TGCAGTGCCCGGGGGCGGGGAAAAAGCGGGAGGGCCGATAACTACGAGCAGTACTTC
TRBJ2-3	-	16	TRBV28	TRBD2	CASSTPGSGSTDTQYF	TGTGCCAGCAGTACCCCGGGTAGCGGGAGCACAGATACGCAGTATTTT
TRBJ1-5	-	14	TRBV6-5	-	CASSYSGASEPQHF	TGTGCCAGCAGTTACTCCGGGGCTTCGGAGCCCCAGCATTTT
TRBJ1-5	-	15	TRBV6-5	-	CASSYPTESNQPQHF	TGTGCCAGCAGTTACCCGACAGAGAGCAATCAGCCCCAGCATTTT
TRBJ1-2	-	15	TRBV15	-	CATSSNSFGPYGYTF	TGTGCCACCAGCAGTAACAGTTTCGGCCCGTATGGCTACACCTTC
TRBJ2-7	once	12	TRBV29-1	-	CSVVAVGYEQYF	TGCAGCGTTGTGGCAGTAGGCTACGAGCAGTACTTC
TRBJ2-3	-	16	TRBV19	TRBD2	CASSSRYSGGDYTQYF	TGTGCCAGTAGTTCCCGATATAGCGGGGGGGACTATACGCAGTATTTT
TRBJ2-1	-	11	TRBV7-2	-	CASSLVGEQFF	TGTGCCAGCAGCTTAGTAGGAGAGCAGTTCTTC
TRBJ2-7	-	15	TRBV6-5	TRBD2	CASSYFGTSGSEQYF	TGTGCCAGCAGTTACTTCGGGACTAGCGGCTCCGAGCAGTACTTC
TRBJ2-3	-	13	TRBV6-2/TRBV6-3	-	CATGDRFTDTQYF	TGTGCCACCGGCGACAGGTTTACAGATACGCAGTATTTT
TRBJ2-5	once	15	TRBV2	-	CASSPDLRRVETQYF	TGTGCCAGCAGTCCTGATCTCCGGCGGGTGGAGACCCAGTACTTC
TRBJ1-5	-	14	TRBV7-2	-	CASSLRQGNQPQHF	TGTGCCAGCAGCCTCCGACAGGGCAATCAGCCCCAGCATTTT
TRBJ1-1	once	15	TRBV18	-	CASSPGSTSRTEAFF	TGTGCCAGCTCACCGGGCTCTACCTCTCGGACTGAAGCTTTCTTT